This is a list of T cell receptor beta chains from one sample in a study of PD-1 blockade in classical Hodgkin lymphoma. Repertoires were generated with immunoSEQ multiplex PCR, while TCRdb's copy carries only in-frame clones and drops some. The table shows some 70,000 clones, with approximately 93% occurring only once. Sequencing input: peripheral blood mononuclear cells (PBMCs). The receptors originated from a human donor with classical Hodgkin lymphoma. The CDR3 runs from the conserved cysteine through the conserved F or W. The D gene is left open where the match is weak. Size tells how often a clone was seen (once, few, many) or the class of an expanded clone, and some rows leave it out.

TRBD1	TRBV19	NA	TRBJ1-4	CASSIRQGAEKLFF	TGTGCCAGTAGTATTAGGCAGGGGGCGGAAAAACTGTTTTTT
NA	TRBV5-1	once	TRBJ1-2	CASSLSPFGGRGYTF	TGCGCCAGCAGCTTGTCCCCGTTCGGAGGTCGAGGCTACACCTTC
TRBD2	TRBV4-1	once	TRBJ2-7	CASSQVGGEDEQYF	TGCGCCAGCAGCCAAGTGGGAGGGGAAGACGAGCAGTACTTC
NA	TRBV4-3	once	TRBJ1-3	CASSQARGTGNTIYF	TGCGCCAGCAGCCAAGCGAGGGGAACCGGAAACACCATATATTTT
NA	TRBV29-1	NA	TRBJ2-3	CSVKGSGSTDTQYF	TGCAGCGTCAAAGGGAGCGGCAGCACAGATACGCAGTATTTT
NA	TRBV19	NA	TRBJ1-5	CASSIQVNQPQHF	TGTGCCAGTAGTATCCAGGTAAATCAGCCCCAGCATTTT
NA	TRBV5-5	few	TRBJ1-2	CASSTSLGGYTF	TGTGCCAGCAGCACCTCTTTAGGGGGCTACACCTTC
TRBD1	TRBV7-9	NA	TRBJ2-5	CASSPGQGRETQYF	TGTGCCAGCAGCCCGGGACAGGGGAGGGAGACCCAGTACTTC
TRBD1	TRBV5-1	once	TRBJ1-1	CASSPGQARPVTEAFF	TGCGCCAGCAGCCCAGGACAGGCCCGACCAGTCACTGAAGCTTTCTTT
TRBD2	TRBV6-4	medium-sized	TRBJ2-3	CASSEAGGTDTQYF	TGTGCCAGCAGTGAAGCGGGAGGCACAGATACGCAGTATTTT
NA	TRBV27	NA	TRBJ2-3	CASSSQSASPTDTQYF	TGTGCCAGCAGTTCCCAGTCTGCTAGTCCCACAGATACGCAGTATTTT
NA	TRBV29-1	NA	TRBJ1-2	CSVERASGYGYTF	TGCAGCGTTGAAAGGGCCTCGGGATATGGCTACACCTTC
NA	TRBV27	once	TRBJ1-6	CASSLSFNSPLHF	TGTGCCAGCAGTTTATCTTTCAATTCACCCCTCCACTTT
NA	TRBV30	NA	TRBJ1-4	CAWSVRGLNEKLFF	TGTGCCTGGAGTGTAAGAGGGCTTAATGAAAAACTGTTTTTT
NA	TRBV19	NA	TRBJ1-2	CASRGPRTLEANYGYTF	TGTGCCAGTAGGGGCCCAAGGACCCTCGAAGCTAACTATGGCTACACCTTC
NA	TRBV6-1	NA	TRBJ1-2	CASSEVGRLGGYGYTF	TGTGCCAGCAGTGAAGTCGGGAGGCTGGGGGGCTATGGCTACACCTTC
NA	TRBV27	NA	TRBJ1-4	CASSTLTPGGEKLFF	TGTGCCAGCAGCACCCTCACCCCGGGCGGTGAAAAACTGTTTTTT
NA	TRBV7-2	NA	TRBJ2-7	CASSLSQTYEQYF	TGTGCCAGCAGCTTATCCCAGACCTACGAGCAGTACTTC
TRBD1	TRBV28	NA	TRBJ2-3	CASSLLGQGPDTQYF	TGTGCCAGCAGTTTGTTGGGACAGGGGCCAGATACGCAGTATTTT
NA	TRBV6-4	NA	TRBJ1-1	CASSDSGQVPFF	TGTGCCAGCAGTGACTCCGGACAAGTTCCTTTCTTT
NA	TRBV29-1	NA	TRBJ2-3	CTGRLGSDTQYF	TGCACCGGTCGTCTAGGCTCGGATACGCAGTATTTT
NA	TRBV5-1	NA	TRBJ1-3	CASSFGRQRGAGGNTIYF	TGCGCCAGCAGCTTCGGGAGGCAACGGGGGGCTGGTGGAAACACCATATATTTT
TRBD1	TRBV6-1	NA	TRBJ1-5	CASSRDSSTNQPQHF	TGTGCCAGCAGTCGGGACAGCTCGACCAATCAGCCCCAGCATTTT
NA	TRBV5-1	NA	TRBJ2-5	CASSFPREPVETQYF	TGCGCCAGCAGCTTCCCCAGGGAGCCGGTCGAGACCCAGTACTTC
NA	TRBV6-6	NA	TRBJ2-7	CASSYSYTAEGEQYF	TGTGCCAGCAGTTACTCTTACACGGCCGAAGGGGAGCAGTACTTC
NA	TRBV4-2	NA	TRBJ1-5	CASSPHQGNQPQHF	TGTGCCAGCAGCCCCCATCAGGGAAATCAGCCCCAGCATTTT
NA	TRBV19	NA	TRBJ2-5	CASSSGETQYF	TGTGCCAGTAGTTCGGGGGAGACCCAGTACTTC
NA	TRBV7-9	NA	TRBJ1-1	CASSSPRGNTEAFF	TGTGCCAGCAGCTCCCCTCGAGGGAACACTGAAGCTTTCTTT
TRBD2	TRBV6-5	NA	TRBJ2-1	CASPTGGGPHNEQFF	TGTGCCAGCCCTACCGGGGGGGGGCCCCACAATGAGCAGTTCTTC
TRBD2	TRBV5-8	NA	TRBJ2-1	CASSPPFGLDINEQFF	TGTGCCAGCAGCCCGCCGTTTGGACTAGACATTAATGAGCAGTTCTTC
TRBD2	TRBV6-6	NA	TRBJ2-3	CAIQRGRGGIDTQYF	TGTGCCATCCAAAGGGGGCGGGGGGGCATAGATACGCAGTATTTT
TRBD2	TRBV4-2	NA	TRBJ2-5	CASSQEALQRGLSETQYF	TGTGCCAGCAGCCAAGAAGCCCTTCAGCGGGGGCTTTCGGAGACCCAGTACTTC
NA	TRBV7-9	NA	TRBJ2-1	CASSLHDRQGPGSEQFF	TGTGCCAGCAGCCTACATGACCGCCAGGGGCCTGGGAGTGAGCAGTTCTTC
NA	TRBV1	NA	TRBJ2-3	CTSSQKGGVSTDTQYF	TGCACCAGCAGCCAAAAAGGAGGGGTCAGCACAGATACGCAGTATTTT
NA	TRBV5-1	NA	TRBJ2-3	CASRTFPGISTDTQYF	TGCGCCAGTCGCACCTTCCCAGGGATCAGCACAGATACGCAGTATTTT
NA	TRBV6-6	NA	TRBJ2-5	CASSFGGLTWETQYF	TGTGCCAGCAGCTTTGGGGGTCTAACGTGGGAGACCCAGTACTTC
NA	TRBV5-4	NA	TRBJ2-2	CASSFGSTRAPLSGELFF	TGTGCCAGCAGCTTCGGGTCGACTAGGGCCCCGCTATCCGGGGAGCTGTTTTTT
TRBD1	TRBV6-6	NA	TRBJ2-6	CASSFLTGAGANVLTF	TGTGCCAGCAGTTTCCTCACAGGGGCCGGGGCCAACGTCCTGACTTTC
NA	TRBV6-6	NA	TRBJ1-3	CASSYSLGTSGNTIYF	TGTGCCAGCAGTTACTCCCTCGGGACCTCTGGAAACACCATATATTTT
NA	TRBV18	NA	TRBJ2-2	CASSQRQDGTGELFF	TGTGCCAGCTCACAAAGACAGGACGGCACCGGGGAGCTGTTTTTT
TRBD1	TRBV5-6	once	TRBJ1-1	CASSHDRVEAFF	TGTGCCAGCAGCCACGACAGGGTTGAAGCTTTCTTT
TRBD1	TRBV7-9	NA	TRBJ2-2	CASSFTGGGTGELFF	TGTGCCAGCAGCTTTACAGGGGGCGGTACCGGGGAGCTGTTTTTT
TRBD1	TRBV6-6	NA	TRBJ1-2	CAGAPTGFYGYTF	TGTGCCGGCGCTCCGACAGGGTTCTATGGCTACACCTTC
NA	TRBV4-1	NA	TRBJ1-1	CASSESPFMNTEAFF	TGCGCCAGCAGTGAATCCCCTTTCATGAACACTGAAGCTTTCTTT
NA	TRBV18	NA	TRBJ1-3	CASSPSGRAPGNTIYF	TGTGCCAGCTCACCATCGGGCAGGGCCCCTGGAAACACCATATATTTT
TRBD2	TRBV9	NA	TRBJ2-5	CASSVGSSGVKETQYF	TGTGCCAGCAGCGTAGGTTCTAGCGGGGTGAAAGAGACCCAGTACTTC
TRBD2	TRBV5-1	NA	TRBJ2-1	CASSRELSGVPGNEQFF	TGCGCCAGCAGTCGCGAGTTAAGCGGGGTCCCAGGCAATGAGCAGTTCTTC
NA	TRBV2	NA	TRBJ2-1	CASTPSEPPNEQFF	TGTGCCAGCACTCCTAGCGAGCCCCCCAATGAGCAGTTCTTC